This T cell receptor beta chain is from a study of OX40 agonist ivuxolimab in advanced cancers. For the study at large: At 0.01 to 10 mg/kg, ivuxolimab was administered intravenously to patients every 2 weeks. Findings and limits, study-wide: Expanded clones were, on average, more numerous in CD8+ T cells than in CD4+. Both blood CD4+ and CD8+ T cells showed clonal growth by week 6 at 0.1 to 3.0 mg/kg. Still undetermined is the antigen specificity of the expanded peripheral T cells.

The table came from immunoSEQ multiplex PCR; TCRdb's copy has only in-frame clones and leaves some out. The sample comprises 95,000 or so clones, about 91% of which are singletons, and 0.51% rests with the top ten. A word on this clone: Its specificity is not known.

V was trimmed by 2 bases and J by 4 bases, leaving 11 bases between them. The CDR3 extends over 15 amino acids. Looked up from germline, CDR1 is MGHRA and CDR2 is YSYEKL. The chain combines TRBV4-1 with TRBJ1-4; no firm D call. The TCR originated in an adult with an advanced solid tumor such as melanoma, head and neck, liver or kidney cancer. The sequences come from CD4+ or CD8+ T cells sorted from blood, collected in a trial of the OX40 agonist ivuxolimab. The CDR3: CASSQTSGRNEKLFF. Written as DNA, the CDR3 is TGCGCCAGCAGCCAAACTTCAGGCCGTAATGAAAAACTGTTTTTT.